These 18 T cell receptor beta chains were sequenced from one sample in a study of cytomegalovirus exposure and HLA in healthy donors. The primer mix had 60 Vbeta and 13 Jbeta primers. Profiled with immunoSEQ multiplex PCR; TCRdb holds only in-frame clones, not every one. The data show about 82,000 clones, over 75% seen once. The specimen sequenced was PBMCs. The source is a human donor in good health.

The rearrangement joins TRBV15 to TRBJ1-4; no clear D. The CDR3 totals 13 residues. V shed 3 bases and J shed 5 bases, with 7 bases lying between them. Germline assignment: CDR1 LNHNV and CDR2 YYDKDF (reference sequence). CDR3 region: CATSSPRNEKLFF. The CDR3 nucleotides are TGTGCCACCAGCAGCCCCCGGAATGAAAAACTGTTTTTT. The complete variable domain, with remaining parts taken from reference TRBV15 and TRBJ1-4, reads DAMVIQNPRYQVTQFGKPVTLSCSQTLNHNVMYWYQQKSSQAPKLLFHYYDKDFNNEADTPDNFQSRRPNTSFCFLDIRSPGLGDTAMYLCATSSPRNEKLFFGSGTQLSVL.

The table lists this clone with a few counts. The J gene is TRBJ1-1, the V gene TRBV7-6; TRBD1 is a possible D gene (5 bases). The CDR3 extends over 13 amino acids. Per germline, CDR1 SGHVS and CDR2 FNYEAQ. The V end lost 1 base, the J end lost 5 bases, and 8 bases lay between the germline ends. The CDR3 DNA follows: TGTGCCAGCAGCTTAGAGCGGGGGACTGAAGCTTTCTTT. Amino acid sequence: CASSLERGTEAFF.

V is TRBV6-1 and J is TRBJ2-1; 9 nucleotides agree with TRBD1. Germline-derived CDR1 and CDR2 are MNHNS and SASEGT. There are 14 residues in the CDR3. The trim removed 5 bases at V and 4 bases at J, leaving 3 bases unmatched. The CDR3 reads CASSQQGAYNEQFF. The CDR3 coding sequence is TGTGCCAGCAGTCAACAGGGGGCGTACAATGAGCAGTTCTTC.

The chain recombines TRBV5-1 with TRBJ2-1; the D gene is possibly TRBD1 (6 bases). V was trimmed by 2 bases and J by 6 bases, leaving 6 bases between them. The CDR3 consists of 12 residues. From germline, CDR1 is SGHRS and CDR2 YFSETQ. CDR3 in DNA: TGCGCCAGCAGCTTCAGGGGCAATGAGCAGTTCTTC. Its protein is CASSFRGNEQFF. The whole variable domain, remainder taken from reference TRBV5-1 and TRBJ2-1, is KAGVTQTPRYLIKTRGQQVTLSCSPISGHRSVSWYQQTPGQGLQFLFEYFSETQRNKGNFPGRFSGRQFSNSRSEMNVSTLELGDSALYLCASSFRGNEQFFGPGTRLTVL.

V usage is TRBV6-4 and J usage is TRBJ1-3; D remains ambiguous. The CDR3 sequence is 13 residues long. The germline gives CDR1 MRHNA, CDR2 SNTAGT. Trimming cost V 4 bases and J 3 bases, with 7 bases left between them. The CDR3 DNA follows: TGTGCCAGCAGTGGAGACAATGGAAACACCATATATTTT. Encoded protein: CASSGDNGNTIYF.

The gene calls are TRBV6-5 and TRBJ2-1, with D tentatively TRBD2 (6 bases). Per germline, CDR1 MNHEY and CDR2 SVGAGI. The CDR3 is 15 amino acids. V dropped 5 bases and J dropped 4 bases, with 15 bases sitting between them. The CDR3 DNA follows: TGTGCCAGCAGTCCCGCCTCCGCGGGGTACAATGAGCAGTTCTTC. It encodes CASSPASAGYNEQFF.

This clone was seen just once. This sequence joins TRBV29-1 and TRBJ1-2; D might be TRBD1 (6 bases). Germline V gives CDR1 SQVTM, CDR2 ANQGSEA. V dropped 6 bases and J dropped 3 bases, with 14 bases sitting between them. The CDR3 consists of 13 residues. CDR3 amino acids: CSVKLTGYYGYTF. CDR3 DNA sequence: TGCAGCGTCAAATTAACAGGGTACTATGGCTACACCTTC.

The V gene is TRBV10-1, the J gene TRBJ2-1; 7 bases are shared with TRBD2. Trimming cost V 6 bases and J 7 bases; bases outside gene matches: 6. The CDR3 covers 13 residues. CDR1 and CDR2 (germline): WNHNN, SYGVQD (reference sequence). CDR3 in DNA: TGCGCCAGCAGCGCCACTAGCGTGAATGAGCAGTTCTTC. Protein: CASSATSVNEQFF.

The sample holds one count of this clone. The gene calls are TRBV7-2 and TRBJ1-6; TRBD1 is a possible D gene (5 bases). This CDR3 spans 15 amino acids. Per germline, CDR1 SGHTA and CDR2 FQGNSA. The ends were cut back, 2 bases at V and 9 bases at J, with 14 bases in the middle. CDR3: CASSLSRGSGSPLHF. The CDR3 DNA is TGTGCCAGCAGCTTATCGCGGGGGTCCGGTTCACCCCTCCACTTT.

This chain uses TRBV2 with TRBJ1-3; D not certain. V was cut by 7 bases and J by 0 bases, with 7 bases left in between. This CDR3 region has 13 residues. Germline values: CDR1 SNHLY, CDR2 FYNNEI. The CDR3 DNA sequence: TGTGCCAGCAAAGCCTCCTCTGGAAACACCATATATTTT. Amino acid sequence: CASKASSGNTIYF.

In regard to this clone: Germline and junction disagree at one end, which may indicate a read error. The gene calls are TRBV7-8 and TRBJ1-5; TRBD1 might be the D (5 bases). The CDR3 is 15 amino acids. CDR1 is SGHVS, CDR2 FQNEAQ, per germline. The CDR3 loop reads CASSLWGESNQPQNF. The CDR3, as DNA: TGTGCCAGCAGCTTATGGGGGGAGAGCAATCAGCCCCAGAATTTT.

The genes are TRBV11-2 and TRBJ1-5; TRBD1 agrees at 7 bases. The CDR3 consists of 17 residues. Germline lookup yields CDR1 SGHAT and CDR2 FQNNGV. V lost 5 bases and J lost 0; bases outside the gene matches: 10. This chain's CDR3 is CASSPGTAMYSNQPQHF. The DNA of the CDR3 is TGTGCCAGCAGCCCAGGGACAGCTATGTATAGCAATCAGCCCCAGCATTTT.

Notes on this clone: The same CDR3 also results from other DNA sequences found in this sample. J is TRBJ2-7 and V is TRBV7-2; 9 nucleotides align to TRBD1. Germline lookup yields CDR1 SGHTA and CDR2 FQGNSA. V gave up 5 bases and J gave up 9 bases; unmatched junction bases: 8. The CDR3 loop spans 13 amino acids. The DNA of the CDR3 is TGTGCCAGCAGCACCGGGACAGGGCTTTGGCAGTACTTC. Encoded protein: CASSTGTGLWQYF. The variable domain in full, with the rest retrieved from reference TRBV7-2 and TRBJ2-7, is GAGVSQSPSNKVTEKGKDVELRCDPISGHTALYWYRQSLGQGLEFLIYFQGNSAPDKSGLPSDRFSAERTGGSVSTLTIQRTQQEDSAVYLCASSTGTGLWQYFGPGTRLTVT.

The genes are TRBV13 and TRBJ2-1; 7 positions agree with TRBD2. The germline CDR1 and CDR2 sequences are PRHDT and FYEKMQ (reference sequence). Unmatched junction bases numbered 2, after V lost 6 bases and J lost 6 bases. The CDR3 contains 12 residues. This chain's CDR3 is CASRSGGNEQFF. The CDR3 DNA sequence: TGTGCCAGCAGGTCGGGGGGCAATGAGCAGTTCTTC.

This clone has just a few counts. The chain couples TRBV12-5 to TRBJ2-3, with D possibly TRBD2 on 5 matching bases. The V gene lost 5 bases and the J gene lost 2 bases, with 14 bases spanning the gap. The CDR3 extends over 15 amino acids. CDR1 is LGHNT, CDR2 FRNRAP, per germline. CDR3: CASGRQEVATDTQYF. The CDR3 bases are TGTGCTAGTGGTCGTCAGGAGGTGGCCACAGATACGCAGTATTTT.

The chain couples TRBV18 to TRBJ1-2; 8 bases agree with TRBD1. V dropped 2 bases and J dropped 7; count of bases not matched to a gene: 3. Looked up from germline, CDR1 is KGHSH and CDR2 is LQKENI. The CDR3 length is 13 residues. The CDR3 nucleotides read TGTGCCAGCTCACCAGGACAGGGAGGTGGCTACACCTTC. Protein sequence: CASSPGQGGGYTF.

This chain links TRBV9 with TRBJ2-3; weak D call: TRBD2 (6 bases). V was cut by 0 bases and J by 7 bases, with 12 bases left in between. The CDR3 has 14 residues. Germline CDR1 is SGDLS and CDR2 is YYNGEE. The CDR3 protein is CASSVDASANTQYF. The CDR3 DNA is TGTGCCAGCAGCGTAGATGCTAGCGCGAATACGCAGTATTTT.

This rearrangement joins TRBV2 to TRBJ2-7; D call uncertain. CDR1 and CDR2 (germline): SNHLY, FYNNEI. V was shortened by 8 bases and J by 6 bases, with 11 bases between the two germline ends. The CDR3 loop spans 11 amino acids. In DNA form, the CDR3 reads TGTGCCAGCCGACTGTTATCCGAGCAGTACTTC. Translated, it gives CASRLLSEQYF.